What follows are 2 T cell receptor beta chains derived from one specimen sequenced in a study of CD8+ T cells in alopecia areata. cDNA serving as the sequencing template came from extracted, reverse transcribed RNA. Clones were read by immunoSEQ multiplex PCR, and TCRdb kept only the in-frame ones, dropping some. The sample carries about 210,000 clones, approximately 65% recorded once. The treatment was: oral pan-JAK inhibitor, 5-10 mg twice daily. Source: CD4+ T cells sorted from blood, taken at week 44, from a patient treated with tofacitinib. The receptor source for this set is a human donor with alopecia areata.

This clone has only a few counts. Here the CDR3 reads CASSLGTRDYGYTF. DNA of the CDR3: TGTGCCAGCAGCTTAGGCACCCGGGACTATGGCTACACCTTC. V is TRBV7-9 and J is TRBJ1-2; D is ambiguous. V was clipped by 1 base and J by 3 bases, with 9 bases between them. The CDR3 has 14 amino acids. CDR1 is SEHNR, CDR2 FQNEAQ, per germline (reference sequence).

Here the CDR3 reads CASKQETSYEQYF. The CDR3 DNA reads as TGCGCCAGCAAACAGGAGACCTCCTACGAGCAGTACTTC. The V gene is TRBV5-1, the J gene TRBJ2-7; possibly TRBD1 for D (5 bases). The V end was cut by 6 bases, the J end by 0 bases, with 10 bases between. The CDR3 covers 13 residues. Germline lookup yields CDR1 SGHRS and CDR2 YFSETQ.